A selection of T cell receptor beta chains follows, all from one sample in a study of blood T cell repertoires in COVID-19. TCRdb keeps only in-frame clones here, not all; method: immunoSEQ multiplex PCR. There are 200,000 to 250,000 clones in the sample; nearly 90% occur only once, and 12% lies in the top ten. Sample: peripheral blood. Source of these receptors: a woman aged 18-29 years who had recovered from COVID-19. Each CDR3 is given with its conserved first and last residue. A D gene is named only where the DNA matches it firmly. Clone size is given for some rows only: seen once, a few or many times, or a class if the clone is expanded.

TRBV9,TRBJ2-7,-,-,CASSTAAGQDYEQYF,TGTGCCAGCAGCACGGCAGCGGGACAGGACTACGAGCAGTACTTC
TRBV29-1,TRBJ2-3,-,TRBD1,CSVGTGGVDTQYF,TGCAGCGTTGGGACAGGGGGGGTAGATACGCAGTATTTT
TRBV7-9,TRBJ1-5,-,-,CASSLSSNQPQHF,TGTGCCAGCAGCTTAAGTAGTAATCAGCCCCAGCATTTT
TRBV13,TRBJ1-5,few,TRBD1,CASSLNRGSNQPQHF,TGTGCCAGCAGCTTAAACAGGGGAAGCAATCAGCCCCAGCATTTT
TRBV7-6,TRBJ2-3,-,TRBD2,CASSPLAGSTDTQYF,TGTGCCAGCAGCCCACTAGCGGGCAGCACAGATACGCAGTATTTT
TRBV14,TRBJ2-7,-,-,CASSQGLANEQYF,TGTGCCAGCAGCCAAGGGCTAGCTAACGAGCAGTACTTC
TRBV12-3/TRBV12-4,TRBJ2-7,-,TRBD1,CASSRQGYEQYF,TGTGCCAGCAGTCGACAGGGTTACGAGCAGTACTTC
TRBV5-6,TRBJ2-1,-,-,CASSLADYYNEQFF,TGTGCCAGCAGCTTGGCAGACTACTACAATGAGCAGTTCTTC
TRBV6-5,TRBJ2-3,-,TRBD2,CASLSLAGGGDTQYF,TGTGCCAGCCTCTCACTAGCGGGGGGGGGAGATACGCAGTATTTT
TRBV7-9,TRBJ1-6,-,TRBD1,CASSYSGTEGSPLHF,TGTGCCAGCAGCTACTCCGGGACAGAGGGTTCACCCCTCCACTTT
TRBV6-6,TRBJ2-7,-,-,CATFYEQYF,TGTGCCACCTTTTACGAGCAGTACTTC
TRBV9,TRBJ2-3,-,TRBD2,CASSVGPLAGGPDTQYF,TGTGCCAGCAGCGTAGGCCCTCTAGCGGGGGGGCCAGATACGCAGTATTTT
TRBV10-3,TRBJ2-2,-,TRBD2,CASQGTSGYTGELFF,TGTGCCTCCCAGGGGACTAGCGGCTACACCGGGGAGCTGTTTTTT
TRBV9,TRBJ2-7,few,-,CASSVAGQPPYEQYF,TGTGCCAGCAGCGTAGCGGGACAACCGCCCTACGAGCAGTACTTC
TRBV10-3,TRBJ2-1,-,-,CAISETGNNEQFF,TGTGCCATCAGTGAGACAGGAAACAATGAGCAGTTCTTC
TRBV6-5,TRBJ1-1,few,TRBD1,CATRQGSGENTEAFF,TGTGCCACACGACAGGGTTCGGGTGAGAACACTGAAGCTTTCTTT
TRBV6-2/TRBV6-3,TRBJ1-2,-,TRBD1,CASSYEGQGWGYTF,TGTGCCAGCAGTTACGAAGGACAGGGTTGGGGCTACACCTTC
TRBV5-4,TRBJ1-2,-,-,CASSFDILPTHF,TGTGCCAGCAGCTTCGACATTCTTCCTACACACTTC
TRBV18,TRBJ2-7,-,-,CASSPGRGYEQYF,TGTGCCAGCTCACCAGGCAGGGGCTACGAGCAGTACTTC
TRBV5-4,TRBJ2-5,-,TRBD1,CASSDDINRGTQYF,TGTGCCAGCAGTGACGATATAAACAGGGGAACCCAGTACTTC
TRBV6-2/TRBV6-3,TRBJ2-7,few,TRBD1,CASSYGAGGYEQYF,TGTGCCAGCAGTTACGGGGCAGGGGGCTACGAGCAGTACTTC
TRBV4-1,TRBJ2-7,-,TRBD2,CASSQGASGGYEQYF,TGCGCCAGCAGCCAAGGGGCTAGCGGGGGCTACGAGCAGTACTTC
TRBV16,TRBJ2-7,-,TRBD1,CASSQSQYTATGLRYEQYF,TGTGCCAGCAGCCAATCGCAATACACAGCGACAGGGTTGCGTTACGAGCAGTACTTC
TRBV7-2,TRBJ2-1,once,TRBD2,CASSLQLAGEQFF,TGTGCCAGCAGCTTACAGCTAGCGGGAGAGCAGTTCTTC
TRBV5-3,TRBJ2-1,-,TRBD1,CARSCHIGQGTIYNEQFF,TGTGCCAGAAGCTGTCATATAGGACAGGGAACGATCTACAATGAGCAGTTCTTC
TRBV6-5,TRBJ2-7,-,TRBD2,CASSPSTSGSREQYF,TGTGCCAGCAGTCCCTCGACTAGCGGGAGTCGAGAGCAGTACTTC
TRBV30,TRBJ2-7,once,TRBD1,CAWSIGTGGYEQYF,TGTGCCTGGAGTATAGGGACAGGGGGTTACGAGCAGTACTTC
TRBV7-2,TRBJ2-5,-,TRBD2,CASSLLESRDYPQETQYF,TGTGCCAGCAGCTTATTGGAATCCAGGGACTACCCACAAGAGACCCAGTACTTC
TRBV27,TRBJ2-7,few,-,CASSLIRDYEQYF,TGTGCCAGCAGTTTAATCAGGGATTACGAGCAGTACTTC
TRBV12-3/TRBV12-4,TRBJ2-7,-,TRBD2,CASSFWTSREQYF,TGTGCCAGCAGTTTCTGGACTAGCCGCGAGCAGTACTTC
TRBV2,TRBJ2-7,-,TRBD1,CASRDSGPGTESSYEQYF,TGTGCCAGCAGAGATTCGGGTCCCGGGACAGAATCGTCCTACGAGCAGTACTTC
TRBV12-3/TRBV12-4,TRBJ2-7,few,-,CASSLVGSEQYF,TGTGCCAGCAGTTTAGTTGGGAGCGAGCAGTACTTC
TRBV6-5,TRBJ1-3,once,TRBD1,CASNRQGFAGNTIYF,TGTGCCAGCAACCGACAGGGTTTCGCGGGAAACACCATATATTTT
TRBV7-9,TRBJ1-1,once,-,CASSFYRVDTEAFF,TGTGCCAGCAGCTTCTACAGGGTCGATACTGAAGCTTTCTTT
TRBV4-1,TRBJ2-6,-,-,CASSLLAGVPGANVLTF,TGCGCCAGCAGCCTCTTGGCCGGGGTCCCTGGGGCCAACGTCCTGACTTTC
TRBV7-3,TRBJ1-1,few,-,CASSLITDTEAFF,TGTGCCAGCAGCTTAATCACAGACACTGAAGCTTTCTTT
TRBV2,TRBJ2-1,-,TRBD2,CASNPGGGNNEQFF,TGTGCCAGCAATCCGGGAGGGGGTAACAATGAGCAGTTCTTC
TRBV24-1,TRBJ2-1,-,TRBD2,CATSDRLAGSYNEQFF,TGTGCCACCAGTGATCGACTAGCGGGATCCTACAATGAGCAGTTCTTC
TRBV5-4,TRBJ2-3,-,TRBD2,CASSRESGRAVTDTQYF,TGTGCCAGCAGCCGGGAGAGCGGGAGGGCCGTAACAGATACGCAGTATTTT
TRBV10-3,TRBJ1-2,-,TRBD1,CAISEGDRPAWGNGYTF,TGTGCCATCAGTGAGGGGGACAGGCCCGCTTGGGGAAATGGCTACACCTTC
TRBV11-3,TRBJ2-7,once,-,CASSLGATYEQYF,TGTGCCAGCAGCTTAGGGGCAACCTACGAGCAGTACTTC
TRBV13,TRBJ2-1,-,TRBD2,CASSLGRDYIADNEQFF,TGTGCCAGCAGCTTGGGCCGGGACTATATTGCGGACAATGAGCAGTTCTTC
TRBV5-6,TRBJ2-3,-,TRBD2,CASSLGGSSSTDTQYF,TGTGCCAGCAGCTTGGGCGGGAGCTCTAGCACAGATACGCAGTATTTT
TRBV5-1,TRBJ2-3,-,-,CASSYETGRPTDTQYF,TGCGCCAGCAGCTACGAGACTGGGAGACCCACAGATACGCAGTATTTT
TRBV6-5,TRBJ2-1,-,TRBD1,CASTKGTGLYNEQFF,TGTGCCAGCACTAAAGGGACAGGGCTATACAATGAGCAGTTCTTC
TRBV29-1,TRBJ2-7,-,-,CSVEGDSYEQYF,TGCAGCGTTGAAGGTGACTCATACGAGCAGTACTTC
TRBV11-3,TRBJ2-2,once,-,CASSAWAHAGELFF,TGTGCCAGCAGCGCATGGGCCCACGCCGGGGAGCTGTTTTTT
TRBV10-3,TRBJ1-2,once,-,CAISDGRRGGYGYTF,TGTGCCATCAGTGATGGGAGACGGGGTGGCTATGGCTACACCTTC
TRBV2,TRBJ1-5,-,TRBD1,CASSVLRDRRNQPQHF,TGTGCCAGCAGTGTATTAAGGGACAGGCGCAATCAGCCCCAGCATTTT
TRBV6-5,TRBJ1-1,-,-,CASSYSLEADYYEAFF,TGTGCCAGCAGTTACTCGTTGGAGGCCGACTATTATGAAGCTTTCTTT
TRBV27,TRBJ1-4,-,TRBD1,CASSLSLRGQRGSSTNEKLFF,TGTGCCAGCAGTTTATCACTTCGGGGACAGAGAGGATCATCAACTAATGAAAAACTGTTTTTT
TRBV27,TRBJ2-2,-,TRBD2,CASSLYSGRAGTGELFF,TGTGCCAGCAGTTTATATAGCGGGAGGGCTGGCACCGGGGAGCTGTTTTTT
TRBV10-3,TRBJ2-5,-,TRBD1,CAIRGQGAGETQYF,TGTGCCATCAGAGGACAGGGGGCTGGGGAGACCCAGTACTTC
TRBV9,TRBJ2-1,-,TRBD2,CASSEGTSGGEQFF,TGTGCCAGCAGCGAGGGGACTAGCGGGGGTGAGCAGTTCTTC
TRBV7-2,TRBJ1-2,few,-,CASSSQFGGDNYGYTF,TGTGCCAGCAGCTCGCAGTTCGGGGGAGATAACTATGGCTACACCTTC
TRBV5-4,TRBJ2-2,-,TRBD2,CASSRSGRGRTGELFF,TGTGCCAGCAGCCGTAGCGGGAGGGGGAGGACCGGGGAGCTGTTTTTT
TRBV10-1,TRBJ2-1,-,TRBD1,CASSEDRDRINNEQFF,TGCGCCAGCAGTGAGGACAGGGACCGTATAAACAATGAGCAGTTCTTC
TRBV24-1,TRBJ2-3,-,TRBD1,CATRMRTGGTDTQYF,TGTGCCACCAGAATGAGGACAGGGGGCACAGATACGCAGTATTTT
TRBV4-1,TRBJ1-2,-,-,CASWRGGNYGYTF,TGCGCCAGCTGGCGGGGGGGCAACTATGGCTACACCTTC
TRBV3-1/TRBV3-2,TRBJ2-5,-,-,CASSPGGGTQYF,TGTGCCAGCAGCCCCGGGGGTGGGACCCAGTACTTC